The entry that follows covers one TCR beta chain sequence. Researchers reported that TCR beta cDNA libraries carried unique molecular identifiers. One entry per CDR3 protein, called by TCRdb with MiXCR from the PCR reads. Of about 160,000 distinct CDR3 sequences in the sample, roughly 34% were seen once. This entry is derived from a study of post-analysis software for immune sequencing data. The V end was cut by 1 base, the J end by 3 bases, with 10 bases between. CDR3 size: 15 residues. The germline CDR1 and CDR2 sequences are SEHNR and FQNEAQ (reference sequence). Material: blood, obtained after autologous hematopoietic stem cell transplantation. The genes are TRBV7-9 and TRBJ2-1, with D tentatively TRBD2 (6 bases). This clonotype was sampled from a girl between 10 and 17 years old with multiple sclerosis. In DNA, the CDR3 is TGTGCCAGCAGCTTAGGCGGGGTATACTACAATGAGCAGTTCTTC. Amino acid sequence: CASSLGGVYYNEQFF.